What follows are 19 T cell receptor beta chains derived from one specimen sequenced in a study of blood T cell repertoires in COVID-19. The data were produced by immunoSEQ multiplex PCR, yet TCRdb's version contains in-frame clones alone and is incomplete. The sample shows tens of thousands of clones, roughly nine tenths of them seen only once. Input material: peripheral blood. These receptors came from a woman aged 80 or over with active COVID-19.

The V and J genes are TRBV7-2 and TRBJ2-7; 9 bases map to TRBD2. The CDR3 extends over 15 amino acids. With 1 base clipped from V and 3 bases from J, the junction kept 4 bases outside the gene matches. Germline V CDR1 and CDR2: SGHTA, FQGNSA. This CDR3 reads CASSLGGRALYEQYF. CDR3 coding DNA: TGTGCCAGCAGCTTAGGCGGGAGGGCCCTCTACGAGCAGTACTTC. Looking up the rest from reference TRBV7-2 and TRBJ2-7 gives the full variable domain: GAGVSQSPSNKVTEKGKDVELRCDPISGHTALYWYRQSLGQGLEFLIYFQGNSAPDKSGLPSDRFSAERTGGSVSTLTIQRTQQEDSAVYLCASSLGGRALYEQYFGPGTRLTVT.

The chain couples TRBV27 to TRBJ2-6; D ambiguous. Trimming pared 3 bases from V and 0 bases from J, leaving 18 bases between. CDR1 MNHEY and CDR2 SMNVEV come from the germline V gene (reference sequence). The CDR3 runs 19 residues. DNA for the CDR3: TGTGCCAGCAGTTTCAAGGCAACCACTATTTTCTCTGGGGCCAACGTCCTGACTTTC. Protein product: CASSFKATTIFSGANVLTF.

The chain employs TRBV28 and TRBJ2-3; D gene unclear. Germline CDR1 MDHEN, CDR2 SYDVKM. Trimming cost V 3 bases and J 5 bases, with 9 bases left between them. The CDR3 runs to 13 residues. In nucleotides, the CDR3 is TGTGCCAGCAGTTTTTTATCGGGAGATACGCAGTATTTT. Its translation is CASSFLSGDTQYF. Full variable domain (remainder filled in from reference TRBV28 and TRBJ2-3): DVKVTQSSRYLVKRTGEKVFLECVQDMDHENMFWYRQDPGLGLRLIYFSYDVKMKEKGDIPEGYSVSREKKERFSLILESASTNQTSMYLCASSFLSGDTQYFGPGTRLTVL.

The chain joins TRBV4-2 to TRBJ2-1; no reliable D call. Germline assignment: CDR1 LGHNA and CDR2 YNFKEQ. The CDR3 totals 14 residues. V shed 1 base and J shed 8 bases, with 12 bases lying between them. The CDR3: CASSQGIPEDEQFF. The CDR3 DNA sequence: TGTGCCAGCAGCCAAGGGATCCCAGAGGATGAGCAGTTCTTC.

The chain carries TRBV3-1 (or the pseudogene TRBV3-2) and TRBJ1-2, with D possibly being TRBD1 (5 bases). Trimming took 4 bases from V and 3 from J, leaving 9 bases between them. The V gene's germline CDR1 is LGHDT and CDR2 YNNKEL (reference sequence). This CDR3 spans 13 amino acids. The CDR3 loop reads CASSRGTDYGYTF. In DNA, the CDR3 is TGTGCCAGCAGCCGAGGGACTGACTATGGCTACACCTTC.

The CDR3 here is CSASRGSGQETQYF. Written as DNA, the CDR3 is TGCAGTGCTAGTAGGGGTAGCGGGCAAGAGACCCAGTACTTC. V and J are TRBV20-1 and TRBJ2-5, with 7 positions matching TRBD2. Germline trimming cut 3 bases from V and 2 bases from J; bases unmatched to any gene: 6. Germline values: CDR1 DFQATT, CDR2 SNEGSKA (reference sequence). The CDR3 sequence is 14 residues long.

The V and J genes are TRBV2 and TRBJ2-3, with TRBD2 as a possible D gene (5 bases). Looked up from germline, CDR1 is SNHLY and CDR2 is FYNNEI. This CDR3 has 15 amino acids. The V end lost 8 bases, the J end lost 0 bases, and 15 bases lay between the germline ends. CDR3 sequence: CASGGVASSTDTQYF. The CDR3 nucleotides are TGTGCCAGCGGTGGGGTAGCGTCTAGCACAGATACGCAGTATTTT.

The chain joins TRBV5-4 to TRBJ2-1; TRBD2 is a possible D gene (6 bases). With 0 bases removed from V and 0 bases from J, the gap between germline ends came to 13 bases. CDR1 and CDR2 from the germline V gene are SGHNT and YYREEE (reference sequence). This CDR3 has 17 residues. The CDR3: CASSLGSGAVSYNEQFF. The CDR3 nucleotides read TGTGCCAGCAGCTTGGGGTCGGGAGCGGTCTCCTACAATGAGCAGTTCTTC.

The chain couples TRBV4-2 to TRBJ2-2; 7 bases map to TRBD1. Germline-derived CDR1 and CDR2 are LGHNA and YNFKEQ. J was trimmed by 5 bases and V by 6 bases; bases with no gene match: 12. This CDR3 has 16 amino acids. CDR3 sequence (DNA): TGTGCCAGCAGTTCAACGACAGGGATTCGAACCGGGGAGCTGTTTTTT. Its protein is CASSSTTGIRTGELFF.

V usage is TRBV9 and J usage is TRBJ2-1; weak D call: TRBD2 (6 bases). The CDR3 has 16 amino acids. From germline, CDR1 is SGDLS and CDR2 YYNGEE. The V end was cut by 2 bases, the J end by 2 bases, with 14 bases between. DNA of the CDR3: TGTGCCAGCAGCGTCTCCGGGACTTCCGCCTACAATGAGCAGTTCTTC. Protein product: CASSVSGTSAYNEQFF.

The CDR3 nucleotides read TGTGCCAGCAGCCTGGGACAGGGGGTGTCCTACGAGCAGTACTTC. Protein sequence: CASSLGQGVSYEQYF. The chain combines TRBV14 with TRBJ2-7; TRBD1 matches 11 bases. Germline CDR1 reads SGHDN; CDR2 reads FVKESK. The CDR3 length is 15 residues. V dropped 4 bases and J dropped 1; count of bases not matched to a gene: 3.

The chain links TRBV9 to TRBJ1-1; perhaps TRBD1 as D (5 bases). This CDR3 contains 15 residues. CDR1 SGDLS and CDR2 YYNGEE come from the germline V gene. V was clipped by 4 bases and J by 4 bases, with 17 bases between them. The CDR3 DNA reads TGTGCCAGCAGCCCGCAGGGACTGGCGGGCACTGAAGCTTTCTTT. Residues: CASSPQGLAGTEAFF.

Details on this clone: The junction does not match germline at one end; this may be a read error. The V gene is TRBV7-7, the J gene TRBJ2-5; perhaps TRBD2 as D (6 bases). Germline-derived CDR1 and CDR2 are SSHAT and FNYEAQ (reference sequence). The length of the CDR3 is 15 residues. The CDR3 bases are TGTGCTAGCAGCCGAACTAGCTCCCGCGAAGAGACCCAGTACTTC. Translated, it gives CASSRTSSREETQYF.

The V and J genes are TRBV11-2 and TRBJ1-1; 12 positions match TRBD1. In germline, CDR1 is SGHAT, CDR2 FQNNGV. V was clipped by 5 bases and J by 5 bases; unmatched bases: 15. There are 18 residues in the CDR3. The CDR3 region has the DNA TGTGCCAGCAGCCCCCGTCGGGGACAGGGGGCAGTAAGTACTGAAGCTTTCTTT. This codes for CASSPRRGQGAVSTEAFF. The entire variable domain, with the rest obtained from reference TRBV11-2 and TRBJ1-1, is as follows: EAGVAQSPRYKIIEKRQSVAFWCNPISGHATLYWYQQILGQGPKLLIQFQNNGVVDDSQLPKDRFSAERLKGVDSTLKIQPAKLEDSAVYLCASSPRRGQGAVSTEAFFGQGTRLTVV.

This sequence joins TRBV7-2 and TRBJ2-1, with 10 bases that match TRBD1. CDR1 SGHTA and CDR2 FQGNSA come from the germline V gene. The length of the CDR3 is 16 residues. The V segment lost 5 bases and the J segment 8 bases; nucleotides outside the gene matches: 12. The CDR3 DNA follows: TGTGCCAGCAGCCCCAGGCGACCGGACAGGGGGGATGAGCAGTTCTTC. It is translated as CASSPRRPDRGDEQFF.

The chain has TRBV5-6 and TRBJ1-2; D call uncertain. Per the germline V gene, CDR1 is SGHDT and CDR2 is YYEEEE. Trimming removed 2 bases from V and 4 bases from J, with 6 bases in between. The CDR3 runs 12 residues. The CDR3 DNA reads TGTGCCAGCAGCTTACAGCCCTATGGCTACACCTTC. Protein sequence: CASSLQPYGYTF.

The CDR3 sequence is CASSAGAQSEQFF. The DNA for the CDR3 is TGTGCCAGTAGTGCAGGGGCACAGAGTGAGCAGTTCTTC. The chain recombines TRBV19 with TRBJ2-1, with D tentatively TRBD1 (6 bases). CDR1 is LNHDA, CDR2 SQIVND, per germline (reference sequence). The CDR3 sequence is 13 residues long. The V end lost 5 bases, the J end lost 9 bases, and 14 bases lay between the germline ends.

The CDR3 is CASSFPGQPQHF. The CDR3 DNA reads TGTGCCAGCAGTTTTCCGGGTCAGCCCCAGCATTTT. The V call is TRBV27, the J call TRBJ1-5, with D unresolved. Germline lookup yields CDR1 MNHEY and CDR2 SMNVEV (reference sequence). Trimming removed 3 bases from V and 6 bases from J, with 6 bases in between. The CDR3 length is 12 residues.

This clone was seen only once. The chain combines TRBV5-1 with TRBJ2-7; 14 bases line up with TRBD2. This CDR3 has 17 amino acids. Germline values: CDR1 SGHRS, CDR2 YFSETQ. The junction had 9 bases not matched to a gene; V was cut back by 3 bases and J by 4 bases. The chain's CDR3 is CASSSGTSGSGKYEQYF. The CDR3 DNA is TGCGCCAGCAGCTCAGGGACTAGCGGGAGCGGTAAATACGAGCAGTACTTC.